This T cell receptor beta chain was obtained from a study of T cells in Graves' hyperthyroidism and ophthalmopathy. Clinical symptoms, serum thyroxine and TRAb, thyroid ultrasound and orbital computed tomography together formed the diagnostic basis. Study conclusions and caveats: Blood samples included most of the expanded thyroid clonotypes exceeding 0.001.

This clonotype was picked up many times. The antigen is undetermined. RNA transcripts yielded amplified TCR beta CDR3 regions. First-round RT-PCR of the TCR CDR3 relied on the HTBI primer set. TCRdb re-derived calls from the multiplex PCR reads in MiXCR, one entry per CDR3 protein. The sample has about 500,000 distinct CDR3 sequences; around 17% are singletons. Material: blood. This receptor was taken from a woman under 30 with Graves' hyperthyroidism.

The CDR3 nucleotides are TGCAGTGCTAGAAACCGTCCGGGAGAGTCAAGCGAGCAGTACTTC. It codes for CSARNRPGESSEQYF. The V call is TRBV20-1, the J call TRBJ2-7; TRBD2 might be the D (6 bases). Looked up from germline, CDR1 is DFQATT and CDR2 is SNEGSKA (reference sequence). This CDR3 spans 15 amino acids. The V gene lost 2 bases and the J gene lost 6 bases, with 20 bases spanning the gap.